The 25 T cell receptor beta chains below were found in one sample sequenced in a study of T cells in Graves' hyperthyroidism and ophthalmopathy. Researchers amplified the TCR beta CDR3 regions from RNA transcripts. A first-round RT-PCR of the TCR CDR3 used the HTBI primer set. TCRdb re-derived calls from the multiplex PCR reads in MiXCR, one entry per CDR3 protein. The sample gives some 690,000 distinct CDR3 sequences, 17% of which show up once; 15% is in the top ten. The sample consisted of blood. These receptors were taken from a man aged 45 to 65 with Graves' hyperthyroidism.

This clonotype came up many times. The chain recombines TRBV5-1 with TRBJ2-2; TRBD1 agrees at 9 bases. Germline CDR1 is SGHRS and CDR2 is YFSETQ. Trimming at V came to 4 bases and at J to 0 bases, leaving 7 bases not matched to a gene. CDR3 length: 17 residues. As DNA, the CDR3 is TGCGCCAGCAGCGCTGGGACAGGGACTGCGAACACCGGGGAGCTGTTTTTT. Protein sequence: CASSAGTGTANTGELFF.

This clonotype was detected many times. This chain's CDR3 is CASRRFYNEQFF. The CDR3, as DNA: TGCGCCAGCCGCCGATTCTACAATGAGCAGTTCTTC. V gene TRBV5-1 combines with J gene TRBJ2-1; D uncertain. The germline CDR1 and CDR2 sequences are SGHRS and YFSETQ. CDR3 length equals 12 residues. Trimming shortened V by 7 bases and J by 3 bases, and 8 bases separated the two germline ends.

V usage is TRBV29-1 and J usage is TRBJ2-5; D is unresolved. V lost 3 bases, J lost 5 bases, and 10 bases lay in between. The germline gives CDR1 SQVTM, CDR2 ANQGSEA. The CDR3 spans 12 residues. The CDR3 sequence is CSVDWGAETQYF. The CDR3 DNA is TGCAGCGTTGATTGGGGTGCGGAGACCCAGTACTTC.

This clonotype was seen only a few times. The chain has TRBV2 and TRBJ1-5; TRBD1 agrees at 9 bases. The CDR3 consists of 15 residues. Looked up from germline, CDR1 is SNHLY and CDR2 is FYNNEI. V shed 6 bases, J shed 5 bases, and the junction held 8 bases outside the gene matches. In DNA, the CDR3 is TGTGCCAGCAGGCCCAGGACAGGGGTAGATCAGCCCCAGCATTTT. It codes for CASRPRTGVDQPQHF.

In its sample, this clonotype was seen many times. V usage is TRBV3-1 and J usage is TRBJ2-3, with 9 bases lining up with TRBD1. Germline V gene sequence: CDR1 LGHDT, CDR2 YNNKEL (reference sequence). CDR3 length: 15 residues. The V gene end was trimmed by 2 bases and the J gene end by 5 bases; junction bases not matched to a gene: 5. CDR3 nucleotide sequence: TGTGCCAGCAGCCAACTGGGACAGGGAAAAGATACGCAGTATTTT. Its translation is CASSQLGQGKDTQYF.

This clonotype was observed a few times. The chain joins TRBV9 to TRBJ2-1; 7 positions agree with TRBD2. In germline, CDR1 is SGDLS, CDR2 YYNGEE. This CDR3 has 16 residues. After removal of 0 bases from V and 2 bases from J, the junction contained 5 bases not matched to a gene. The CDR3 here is CASSVVSLAAYNEQFF. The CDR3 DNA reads TGTGCCAGCAGCGTAGTATCCCTAGCGGCCTACAATGAGCAGTTCTTC. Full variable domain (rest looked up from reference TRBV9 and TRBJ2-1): DSGVTQTPKHLITATGQRVTLRCSPRSGDLSVYWYQQSLDQGLQFLIQYYNGEERAKGNILERFSAQQFPDLHSELNLSSLELGDSALYFCASSVVSLAAYNEQFFGPGTRLTVL.

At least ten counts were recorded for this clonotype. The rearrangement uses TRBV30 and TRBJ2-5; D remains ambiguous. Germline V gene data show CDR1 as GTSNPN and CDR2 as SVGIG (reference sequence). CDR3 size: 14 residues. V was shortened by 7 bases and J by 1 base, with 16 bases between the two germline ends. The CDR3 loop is CASQGLAFQETQYF. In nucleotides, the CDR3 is TGTGCCTCACAAGGGCTGGCATTCCAAGAGACCCAGTACTTC.

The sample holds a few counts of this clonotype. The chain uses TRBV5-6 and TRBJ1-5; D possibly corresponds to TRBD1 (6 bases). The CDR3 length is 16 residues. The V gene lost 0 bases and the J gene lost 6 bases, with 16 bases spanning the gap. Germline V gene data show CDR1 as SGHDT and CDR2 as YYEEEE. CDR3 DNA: TGTGCCAGCAGCTTGGGGGGGGACACTCTGCTTCAGCCCCAGCATTTT. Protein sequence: CASSLGGDTLLQPQHF.

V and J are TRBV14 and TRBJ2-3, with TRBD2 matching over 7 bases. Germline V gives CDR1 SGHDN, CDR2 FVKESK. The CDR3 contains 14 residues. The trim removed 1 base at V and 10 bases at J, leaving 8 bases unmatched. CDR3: CASSQGTSLVAQYF. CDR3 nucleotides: TGTGCCAGCAGCCAAGGGACTAGTCTAGTGGCGCAGTATTTT.

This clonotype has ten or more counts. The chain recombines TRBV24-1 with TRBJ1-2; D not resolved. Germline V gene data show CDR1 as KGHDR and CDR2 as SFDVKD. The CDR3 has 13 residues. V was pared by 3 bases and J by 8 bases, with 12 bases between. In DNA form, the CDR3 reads TGTGCCACCAGTGATCGGGCAGAGGCGGGCTACACCTTC. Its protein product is CATSDRAEAGYTF.

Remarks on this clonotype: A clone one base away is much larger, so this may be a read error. CDR3 in amino acids: CAISDQGGTDTQYF. CDR3 DNA sequence: TGTGCCATCAGTGACCAGGGCGGCACAGATACGCAGTATTTT. The chain links TRBV10-3 to TRBJ2-3; D is perhaps TRBD1 (5 bases). Germline lookup yields CDR1 ENHRY and CDR2 SYGVKD. V gave up 3 bases and J gave up 1 base, with 8 bases separating them. This CDR3 region has 14 residues.

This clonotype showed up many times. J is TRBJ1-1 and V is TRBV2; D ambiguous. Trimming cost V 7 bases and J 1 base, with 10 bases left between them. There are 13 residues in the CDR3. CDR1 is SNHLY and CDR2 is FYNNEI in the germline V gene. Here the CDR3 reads CASKLDGNTEAFF. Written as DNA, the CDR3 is TGTGCCAGCAAGTTGGACGGGAACACTGAAGCTTTCTTT. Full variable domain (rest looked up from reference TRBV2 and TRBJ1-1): EPEVTQTPSHQVTQMGQEVILRCVPISNHLYFYWYRQILGQKVEFLVSFYNNEISEKSEIFDDQFSVERPDGSNFTLKIRSTKLEDSAMYFCASKLDGNTEAFFGQGTRLTVV.

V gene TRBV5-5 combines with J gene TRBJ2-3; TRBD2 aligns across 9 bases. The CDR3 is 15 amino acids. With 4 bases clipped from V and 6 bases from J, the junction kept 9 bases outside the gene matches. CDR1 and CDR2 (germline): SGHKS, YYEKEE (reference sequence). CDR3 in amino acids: CASSQGAGGPDTQYF. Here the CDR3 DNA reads TGTGCCAGCAGCCAGGGAGCGGGAGGCCCTGATACGCAGTATTTT.

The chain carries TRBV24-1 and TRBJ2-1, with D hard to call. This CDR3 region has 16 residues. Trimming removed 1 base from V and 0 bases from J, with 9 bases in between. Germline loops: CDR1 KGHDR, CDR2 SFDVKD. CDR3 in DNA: TGTGCCACCAGTGATTTCTCTTCGAGCTCCTACAATGAGCAGTTCTTC. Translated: CATSDFSSSSYNEQFF.

CDR3 residues: CASSLLRETTYEQYF. The CDR3 DNA reads TGTGCCAGCAGTTTACTGCGGGAGACAACCTACGAGCAGTACTTC. The J gene is TRBJ2-7, the V gene TRBV27; 7 bases match TRBD2. Germline CDR1 MNHEY, CDR2 SMNVEV (reference sequence). V dropped 2 bases and J dropped 2; count of bases not matched to a gene: 6. This CDR3 has 15 amino acids.

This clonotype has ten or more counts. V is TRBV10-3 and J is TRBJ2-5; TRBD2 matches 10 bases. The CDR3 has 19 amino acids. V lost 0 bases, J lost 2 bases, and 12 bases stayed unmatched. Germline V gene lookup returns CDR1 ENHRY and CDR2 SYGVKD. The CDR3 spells CAISESMPATSGRQETQYF. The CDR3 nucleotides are TGTGCCATCAGTGAGTCGATGCCGGCGACTAGCGGGCGGCAAGAGACCCAGTACTTC.

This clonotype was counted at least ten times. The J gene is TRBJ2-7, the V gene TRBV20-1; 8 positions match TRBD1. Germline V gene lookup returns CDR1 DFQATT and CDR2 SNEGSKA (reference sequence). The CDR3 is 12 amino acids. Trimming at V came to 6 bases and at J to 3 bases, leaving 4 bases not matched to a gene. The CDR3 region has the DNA TGCAGTGCCAGTGGGACAGGCTACGAGCAGTACTTC. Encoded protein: CSASGTGYEQYF.

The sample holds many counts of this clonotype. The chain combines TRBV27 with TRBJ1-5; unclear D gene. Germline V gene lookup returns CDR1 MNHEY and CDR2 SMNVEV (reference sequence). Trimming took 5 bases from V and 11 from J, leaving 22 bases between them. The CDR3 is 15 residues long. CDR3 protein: CASSPQSGGDLSQHF. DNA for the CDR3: TGTGCCAGCAGTCCGCAATCAGGCGGGGATCTGTCCCAGCATTTT.

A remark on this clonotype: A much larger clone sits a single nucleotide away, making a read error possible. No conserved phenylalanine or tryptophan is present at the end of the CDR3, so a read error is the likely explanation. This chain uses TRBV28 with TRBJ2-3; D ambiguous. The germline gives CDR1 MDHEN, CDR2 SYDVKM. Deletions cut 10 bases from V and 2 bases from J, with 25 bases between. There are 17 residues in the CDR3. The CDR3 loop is CATLLGPPARATDTQYL. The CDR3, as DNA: TGTGCCACCCTTCTAGGTCCACCGGCTAGGGCCACAGATACGCAGTATCTT.

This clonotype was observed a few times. CDR3 in amino acids: CASSLDGALPESTIYF. CDR3 bases: TGCGCCAGCAGCCTGGATGGGGCTCTCCCCGAAAGCACCATATATTTT. The V call is TRBV5-1, the J call TRBJ1-3; TRBD1 might be the D (5 bases). Trimming left V 4 bases short and J 9 bases short, with 23 bases between. Germline-derived CDR1 and CDR2 are SGHRS and YFSETQ. This CDR3 region has 16 residues.

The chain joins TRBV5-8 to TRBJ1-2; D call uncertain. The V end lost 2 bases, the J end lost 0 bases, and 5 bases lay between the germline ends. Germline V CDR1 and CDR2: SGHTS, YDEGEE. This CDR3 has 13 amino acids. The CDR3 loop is CASSFQTNYGYTF. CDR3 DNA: TGTGCCAGCAGCTTCCAGACTAACTATGGCTACACCTTC.

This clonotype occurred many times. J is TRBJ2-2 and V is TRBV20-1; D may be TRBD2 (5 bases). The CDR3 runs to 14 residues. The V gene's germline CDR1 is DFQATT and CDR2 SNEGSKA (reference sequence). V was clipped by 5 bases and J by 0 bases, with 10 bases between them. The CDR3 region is CSARSGTNTGELFF. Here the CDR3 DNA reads TGCAGTGCTCGAAGCGGAACGAACACCGGGGAGCTGTTTTTT.

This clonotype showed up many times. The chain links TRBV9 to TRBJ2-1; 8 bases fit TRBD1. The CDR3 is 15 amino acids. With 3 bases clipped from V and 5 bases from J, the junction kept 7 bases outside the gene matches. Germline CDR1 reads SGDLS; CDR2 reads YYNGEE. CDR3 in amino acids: CASSGPQGENNEQFF. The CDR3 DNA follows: TGTGCCAGCAGCGGCCCACAGGGGGAAAACAATGAGCAGTTCTTC.

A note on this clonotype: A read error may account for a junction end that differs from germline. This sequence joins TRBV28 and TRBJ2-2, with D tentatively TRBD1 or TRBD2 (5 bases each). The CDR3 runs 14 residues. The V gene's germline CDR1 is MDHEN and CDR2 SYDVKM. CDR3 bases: TGTGCCAGCAGTCTCGCCGGGACCGCCGGGGAGCTGCTTTTT. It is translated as CASSLAGTAGELLF.

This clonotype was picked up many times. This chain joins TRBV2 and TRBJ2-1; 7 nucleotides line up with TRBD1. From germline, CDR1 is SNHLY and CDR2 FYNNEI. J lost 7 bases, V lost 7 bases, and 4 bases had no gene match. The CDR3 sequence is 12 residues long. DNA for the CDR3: TGTGCCAGCACCGAACAGGGGAATGAGCAGTTCTTC. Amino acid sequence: CASTEQGNEQFF.